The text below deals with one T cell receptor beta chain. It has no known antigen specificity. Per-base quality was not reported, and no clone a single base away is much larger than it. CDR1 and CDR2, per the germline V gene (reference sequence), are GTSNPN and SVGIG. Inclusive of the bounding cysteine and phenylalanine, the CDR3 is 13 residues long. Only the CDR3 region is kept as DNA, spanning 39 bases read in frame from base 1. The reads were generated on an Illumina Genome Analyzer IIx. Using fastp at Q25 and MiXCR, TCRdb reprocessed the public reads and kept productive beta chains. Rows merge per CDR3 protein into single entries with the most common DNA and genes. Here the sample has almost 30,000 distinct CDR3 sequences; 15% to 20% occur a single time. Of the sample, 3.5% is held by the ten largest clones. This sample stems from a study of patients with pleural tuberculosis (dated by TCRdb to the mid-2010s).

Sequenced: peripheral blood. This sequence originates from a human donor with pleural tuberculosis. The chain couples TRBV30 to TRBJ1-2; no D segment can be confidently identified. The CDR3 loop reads CALSKTGVDGYTF. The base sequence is TGTGCTCTATCGAAGACCGGGGTAGATGGCTACACCTTC.